The 29 T cell receptor beta chains presented below share a single source sample, sequenced in a study of control samples from healthy donors and cancer patients. Using immunoSEQ multiplex PCR, the repertoire was profiled, and TCRdb retains in-frame clones only, with some absent. The sample holds over 85,000 clones, 85% to 95% seen once. Sequencing used blood. The receptors here all came from a young woman in good health.

The chain combines TRBV7-9 with TRBJ1-2, with D maybe TRBD1 (5 bases). Trimming stripped 3 bases from V and 2 bases from J, with 19 bases between. Germline CDR1 and CDR2: SEHNR and FQNEAQ (reference sequence). The CDR3 is 17 residues long. The CDR3 here is CASSFNRPGPTNYGYTF. The CDR3 DNA sequence: TGTGCCAGCAGCTTTAACCGTCCGGGACCGACGAACTATGGCTACACCTTC. Complete variable domain (other parts from reference TRBV7-9 and TRBJ1-2): DTGVSQNPRHKITKRGQNVTFRCDPISEHNRLYWYRQTLGQGPEFLTYFQNEAQLEKSRLLSDRFSAERPKGSFSTLEIQRTEQGDSAMYLCASSFNRPGPTNYGYTFGSGTRLTVV.

The gene calls are TRBV6-5 and TRBJ1-5, with D uncertain. CDR3 size: 13 residues. V lost 8 bases and J 3 bases, leaving 11 bases between the germline ends. Germline assignment: CDR1 MNHEY and CDR2 SVGAGI. Here the CDR3 reads CASGKGFNQPQHF. DNA for the CDR3: TGTGCCAGCGGAAAGGGCTTCAATCAGCCCCAGCATTTT.

The chain has TRBV19 and TRBJ2-7; the D gene is possibly TRBD1 (5 bases). Trimming stripped 6 bases from V and 1 base from J, with 13 bases between. CDR1 and CDR2 (germline): LNHDA, SQIVND (reference sequence). The CDR3 sequence is 14 residues long. The CDR3 loop is CASSHRPPSYEQYF. The CDR3 coding sequence is TGTGCCAGTAGCCACAGGCCCCCGTCCTACGAGCAGTACTTC.

The rearrangement uses TRBV5-4 and TRBJ1-6, with unresolved D. The CDR3 contains 13 residues. Trimming left V 0 bases short and J 8 bases short, with 6 bases between. The germline CDR1 and CDR2 sequences are SGHNT and YYREEE (reference sequence). The CDR3 DNA follows: TGTGCCAGCAGCTTGGCTGAAGATTCACCCCTCCACTTT. This gives the protein CASSLAEDSPLHF. The full variable domain, with the rest looked up from reference TRBV5-4 and TRBJ1-6, is ETGVTQSPTHLIKTRGQQVTLRCSSQSGHNTVSWYQQALGQGPQFIFQYYREEENGRGNFPPRFSGLQFPNYSSELNVNALELDDSALYLCASSLAEDSPLHFGNGTRLTVT.

The V and J genes are TRBV6-5 and TRBJ1-1; D gene unclear. The CDR3 runs 15 residues. V gave up 10 bases and J gave up 6 bases, with 24 bases separating them. Germline CDR1 is MNHEY and CDR2 is SVGAGI. CDR3 amino acids: CATRSGGTILPEAFF. CDR3 nucleotides: TGTGCCACGCGGTCGGGTGGCACGATACTCCCTGAAGCTTTCTTT.

The V call is TRBV20-1, the J call TRBJ1-1; D remains ambiguous. Trimming left V 3 bases short and J 6 bases short, with 14 bases between. Germline V CDR1 and CDR2: DFQATT, SNEGSKA (reference sequence). This CDR3 has 13 amino acids. The CDR3 loop reads CSASTRREAEAFF. The CDR3 DNA reads as TGCAGTGCTAGTACCCGACGGGAGGCTGAAGCTTTCTTT.

This rearrangement joins TRBV4-1 to TRBJ2-5; maybe TRBD2 (7 bases). The length of the CDR3 is 15 residues. V was shortened by 0 bases and J by 5 bases, with 13 bases between the two germline ends. The germline V gene encodes CDR1 MGHRA and CDR2 YSYEKL. The CDR3 sequence is CASSQEGGAGETQYF. CDR3 sequence (DNA): TGCGCCAGCAGCCAAGAAGGGGGGGCGGGGGAGACCCAGTACTTC.

The chain joins TRBV25-1 to TRBJ2-3; the D gene is possibly TRBD2 (6 bases). V was clipped by 1 base and J by 3 bases, with 14 bases between them. The CDR3 is made up of 16 amino acids. Germline-derived CDR1 and CDR2 are MGHDK and SYGVNS. This chain's CDR3 is CASSESDYQKTDTQYF. CDR3 nucleotides: TGTGCCAGCAGTGAATCGGACTATCAAAAAACAGATACGCAGTATTTT.

This sequence joins TRBV10-2 and TRBJ1-1; D remains unclear. Trimming stripped 3 bases from V and 5 bases from J, with 16 bases between. Germline V gene data show CDR1 as WSHSY and CDR2 as SAAADI. The CDR3 totals 15 residues. This CDR3 is CASSERVTPGTEAFF. The CDR3 nucleotides read TGCGCCAGCAGTGAAAGGGTTACCCCGGGGACTGAAGCTTTCTTT.

This clone appeared once. The chain links TRBV27 to TRBJ2-2, with D perhaps matching TRBD1 (5 bases). Between the trimmed V and J ends, which lost 9 bases and 6 bases, there was a span of 14 bases. CDR1 and CDR2 (germline): MNHEY, SMNVEV (reference sequence). CDR3 size: 13 residues. The CDR3 bases are TGTGCCAGTCGAACTCAGGGTGCCGGGGAGCTGTTTTTT. Encoded protein: CASRTQGAGELFF.

This chain joins TRBV2 and TRBJ1-5; tentative D call: TRBD1 (5 bases). V lost 5 bases, J lost 1 base, and 12 bases lay in between. The CDR3 length is 15 residues. Germline-derived CDR1 and CDR2 are SNHLY and FYNNEI. CDR3 bases: TGTGCCAGCAGTACATCAGGGATGAGCAATCAGCCCCAGCATTTT. Amino acids: CASSTSGMSNQPQHF.

The V gene is TRBV19, the J gene TRBJ1-4; D uncertain. V lost 4 bases and J lost 8, with 17 bases in between. The germline gives CDR1 LNHDA, CDR2 SQIVND (reference sequence). The length of the CDR3 is 15 residues. The CDR3 nucleotides read TGTGCCAGTAGTAAAGGACCCTCTCTGGGGGAAAAACTGTTTTTT. This encodes CASSKGPSLGEKLFF.

The CDR3 DNA follows: TGTGCCAGCAGTTACGCTGCGGATTCACCCCTCCACTTT. Its protein is CASSYAADSPLHF. The chain couples TRBV6-5 to TRBJ1-6; D gene ambiguous. The CDR3 runs to 13 residues. V was shortened by 2 bases and J by 8 bases, with 7 bases between the two germline ends. Germline assignment: CDR1 MNHEY and CDR2 SVGAGI.

V is TRBV7-9 and J is TRBJ1-5, with a possible D match to TRBD1 (5 bases). CDR3 length equals 17 residues. V gave up 1 base and J gave up 2 bases, with 15 bases separating them. Germline V gene lookup returns CDR1 SEHNR and CDR2 FQNEAQ (reference sequence). The CDR3 region is CASSLDGGFLGNQPQHF. DNA for the CDR3: TGTGCCAGCAGCTTAGATGGGGGTTTTCTTGGCAATCAGCCCCAGCATTTT. The entire variable domain, with the rest obtained from reference TRBV7-9 and TRBJ1-5, is as follows: DTGVSQNPRHKITKRGQNVTFRCDPISEHNRLYWYRQTLGQGPEFLTYFQNEAQLEKSRLLSDRFSAERPKGSFSTLEIQRTEQGDSAMYLCASSLDGGFLGNQPQHFGDGTRLSIL.

The J gene is TRBJ1-5, the V gene TRBV15; no definite D call. This CDR3 spans 16 amino acids. Trimming stripped 0 bases from V and 3 bases from J, with 12 bases between. Per germline, CDR1 LNHNV and CDR2 YYDKDF (reference sequence). CDR3 DNA sequence: TGTGCCACCAGCAGAGAATGGGGTCGGAACAATCAGCCCCAGCATTTT. Translation: CATSREWGRNNQPQHF.

This clone appeared once. The V gene is TRBV28, the J gene TRBJ1-1; D gene ambiguous. Trimming pared 10 bases from V and 9 bases from J, leaving 15 bases between. The CDR3 spans 11 residues. Germline V CDR1 and CDR2: MDHEN, SYDVKM. The CDR3 nucleotides are TGTGCCACCTATAATGCACTGAAAGCTTTCTTT. This translates into CATYNALKAFF.

The gene calls are TRBV11-2 and TRBJ1-5; no clear D gene. Germline values: CDR1 SGHAT, CDR2 FQNNGV. Trimming took off 0 bases at V and 4 bases at J, with 10 bases between the two ends. The CDR3 covers 15 residues. The CDR3 DNA reads TGTGCCAGCAGCTTAGAACGGGGAGGGAATCAGCCCCAGCATTTT. It translates to CASSLERGGNQPQHF.

The gene calls are TRBV3-1 (or the pseudogene TRBV3-2) and TRBJ1-6; D might be TRBD1 (6 bases). The germline CDR1 and CDR2 sequences are LGHDT and YNNKEL (reference sequence). The ends were cut back, 3 bases at V and 7 bases at J, with 13 bases in the middle. This CDR3 comprises 15 residues. For the CDR3, the DNA is TGTGCCAGCAGCCAGGGGGGACAAGGAAATTCACCCCTCCACTTT. Protein sequence: CASSQGGQGNSPLHF.

The chain employs TRBV7-8 and TRBJ1-2; no clear D gene. Germline values: CDR1 SGHVS, CDR2 FQNEAQ. Trimming removed 5 bases from V and 0 bases from J, with 10 bases in between. This CDR3 contains 14 residues. CDR3 coding DNA: TGTGCCAGCAGCGCGACGGATTCTAACTATGGCTACACCTTC. It codes for CASSATDSNYGYTF.

This clone was counted a single time. This chain uses TRBV10-3 with TRBJ2-2; D is undetermined. Trimming cost V 4 bases and J 3 bases, with 12 bases left between them. Germline values: CDR1 ENHRY, CDR2 SYGVKD. This CDR3 region has 15 residues. The CDR3 loop reads CAISVSTQYTGELFF. The CDR3 DNA follows: TGTGCCATCAGTGTGTCGACTCAATACACCGGGGAGCTGTTTTTT.

This rearrangement joins TRBV19 to TRBJ1-5, with a weak D call TRBD1 (5 bases). CDR3 size: 15 residues. Trimming took 3 bases from V and 0 from J, leaving 9 bases between them. Germline CDR1 and CDR2: LNHDA and SQIVND (reference sequence). The CDR3 reads CASSMRTNSNQPQHF. As DNA, the CDR3 is TGTGCCAGTAGTATGAGGACAAATAGCAATCAGCCCCAGCATTTT.

The table lists this clone with a count of one. The V call is TRBV28, the J call TRBJ1-2; 7 bases match TRBD1. The CDR3 contains 15 residues. CDR1 and CDR2 from the germline V gene are MDHEN and SYDVKM. The V and J ends lost 5 bases and 6 bases, in that order; junction bases with no gene match: 12. The CDR3 reads CASSILQGNLDGYTF. CDR3 DNA sequence: TGTGCCAGCAGTATCCTACAGGGGAACTTGGATGGCTACACCTTC.

Only one count was recorded for this clone. The chain recombines TRBV7-2 with TRBJ1-1; D might be TRBD1 (6 bases). The CDR3 has 14 amino acids. Trimming stripped 3 bases from V and 0 bases from J, with 8 bases between. Looked up from germline, CDR1 is SGHTA and CDR2 is FQGNSA. CDR3 sequence (DNA): TGTGCCAGCAGCTTCACAGGGCTGAACACTGAAGCTTTCTTT. Translating gives CASSFTGLNTEAFF.

This clone appeared a few times. This sequence joins TRBV9 and TRBJ1-1; D possibly corresponds to TRBD1 (5 bases). V lost 0 bases and J 5 bases, leaving 14 bases between the germline ends. This CDR3 spans 15 amino acids. The V gene's germline CDR1 is SGDLS and CDR2 YYNGEE. Here the CDR3 reads CASSVGGGGRTEAFF. The CDR3 bases are TGTGCCAGCAGCGTAGGTGGCGGGGGGAGGACTGAAGCTTTCTTT.

The CDR3, as DNA: TGTGCCAGCAGCTCAAACCATGCCGGGACCGATAATGAAAAACTGTTTTTT. Its protein is CASSSNHAGTDNEKLFF. This chain links TRBV7-8 with TRBJ1-4, with D possibly TRBD1 on 5 matching bases. From germline, CDR1 is SGHVS and CDR2 FQNEAQ. With 4 bases removed from V and 4 bases from J, the gap between germline ends came to 19 bases. This CDR3 is built from 17 residues.

The rearrangement joins TRBV5-4 to TRBJ1-3; D is unclear. This CDR3 spans 14 amino acids. Trimming stripped 4 bases from V and 0 bases from J, with 8 bases between. Germline CDR1 and CDR2: SGHNT and YYREEE (reference sequence). CDR3 loop: CASSRGFSGNTIYF. The CDR3 coding sequence is TGTGCCAGCAGCCGCGGTTTCTCTGGAAACACCATATATTTT.

V gene TRBV6-5 combines with J gene TRBJ2-1; TRBD2 aligns across 14 bases. Germline assignment: CDR1 MNHEY and CDR2 SVGAGI. After removal of 6 bases from V and 8 bases from J, the junction contained 6 bases not matched to a gene. The CDR3 has 15 residues. The chain's CDR3 is CASSPRLAGGYEQFF. CDR3 bases: TGTGCCAGCAGCCCCCGACTAGCGGGAGGGTATGAGCAGTTCTTC.

The V and J genes are TRBV14 and TRBJ1-4, with a tentative D call TRBD1 (6 bases). Germline V gives CDR1 SGHDN, CDR2 FVKESK. The CDR3 consists of 15 residues. V gave up 5 bases and J gave up 7 bases, with 17 bases separating them. Here the CDR3 DNA reads TGTGCCAGCAGCGAGAGACAGGACGCGAGTGAAAAACTGTTTTTT. Protein sequence: CASSERQDASEKLFF.

V usage is TRBV5-1 and J usage is TRBJ2-3; D uncertain. This CDR3 spans 14 amino acids. CDR1 is SGHRS, CDR2 YFSETQ, per germline. The V end was cut by 2 bases, the J end by 0 bases, with 7 bases between. Written as DNA, the CDR3 is TGCGCCAGCAGCTTCAGCGTTAGCACAGATACGCAGTATTTT. As protein: CASSFSVSTDTQYF.